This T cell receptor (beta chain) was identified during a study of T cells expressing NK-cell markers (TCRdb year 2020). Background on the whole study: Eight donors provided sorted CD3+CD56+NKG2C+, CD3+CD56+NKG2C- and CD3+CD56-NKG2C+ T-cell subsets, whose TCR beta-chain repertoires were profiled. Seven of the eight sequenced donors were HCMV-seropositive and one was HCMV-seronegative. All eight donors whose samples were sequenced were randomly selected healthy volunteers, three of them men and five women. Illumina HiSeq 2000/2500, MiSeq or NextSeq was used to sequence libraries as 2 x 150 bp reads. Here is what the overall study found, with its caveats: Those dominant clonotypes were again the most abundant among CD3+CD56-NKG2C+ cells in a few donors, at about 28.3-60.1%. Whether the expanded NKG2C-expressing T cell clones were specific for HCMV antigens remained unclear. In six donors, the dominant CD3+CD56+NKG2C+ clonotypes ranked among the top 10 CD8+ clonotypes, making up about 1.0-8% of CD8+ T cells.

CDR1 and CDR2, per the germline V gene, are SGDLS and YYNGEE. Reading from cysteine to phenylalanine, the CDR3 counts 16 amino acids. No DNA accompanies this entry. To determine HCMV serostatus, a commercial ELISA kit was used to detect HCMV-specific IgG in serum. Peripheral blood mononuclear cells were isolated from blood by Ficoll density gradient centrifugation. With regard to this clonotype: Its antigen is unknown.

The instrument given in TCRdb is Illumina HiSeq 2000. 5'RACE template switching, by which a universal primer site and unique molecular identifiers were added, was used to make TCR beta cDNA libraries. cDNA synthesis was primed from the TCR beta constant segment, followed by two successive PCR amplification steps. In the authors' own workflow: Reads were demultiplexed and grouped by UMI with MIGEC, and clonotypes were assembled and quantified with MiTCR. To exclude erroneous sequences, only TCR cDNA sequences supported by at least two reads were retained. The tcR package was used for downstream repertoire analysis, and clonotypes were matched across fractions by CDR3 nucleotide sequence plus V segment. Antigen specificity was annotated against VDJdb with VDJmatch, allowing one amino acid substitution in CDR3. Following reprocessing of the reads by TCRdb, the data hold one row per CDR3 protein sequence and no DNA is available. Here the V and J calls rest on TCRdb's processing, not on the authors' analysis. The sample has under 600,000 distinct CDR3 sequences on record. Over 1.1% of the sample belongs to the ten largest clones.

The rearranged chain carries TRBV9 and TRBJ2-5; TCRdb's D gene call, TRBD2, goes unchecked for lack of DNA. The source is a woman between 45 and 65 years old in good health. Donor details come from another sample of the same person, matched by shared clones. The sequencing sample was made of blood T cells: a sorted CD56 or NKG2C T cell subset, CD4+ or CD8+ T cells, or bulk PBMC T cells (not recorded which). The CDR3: CASSAGTSALKETQYF.